Included here is one T cell receptor (beta chain) sequence, with context. The antigen is undetermined. This sample is part of a study of CD8 T cells in Susac syndrome. Regarding the study as a whole: Across the total CD8+ repertoires, 15 to 20 Susac-specific public clones were detected, and across the CD8+ TEMRA repertoires, a few such clones were detected.

Diagnostic criteria defined recently for definite or probable disease were met by the Susac syndrome patients. Reverse transcription used about 0.45 to 1 ug RNA and random hexamers. MiXCR, applied by TCRdb to the immunoSEQ multiplex PCR reads, yields one record per CDR3 protein. The table shows roughly 190,000 distinct CDR3 sequences, with more than 85% occurring only once. J gave up 0 bases and V 0 bases, and 2 bases lay outside the gene matches. The germline V gene encodes CDR1 MNHEY and CDR2 SVGAGI. The CDR3 spans 16 residues. The chain uses TRBV6-5 and TRBJ2-3; 8 bases match TRBD2. The source is a human donor with Susac syndrome. Material for sequencing was CD8+ T cells from PBMCs. CDR3 residues: CASSYSSGTSTDTQYF. In DNA form, the CDR3 reads TGTGCCAGCAGTTACTCTAGCGGGACGAGCACAGATACGCAGTATTTT.